Listed here are 28 T cell receptor beta chains from one sample, sequenced in a study of cytomegalovirus exposure and HLA in healthy donors. It was with 60 Vbeta and 13 Jbeta primers that the PCR ran. This table comes from immunoSEQ multiplex PCR, and its TCRdb copy is limited to in-frame clones, with some not included. The data show some 100,000 clones, about 79% seen once. The material sequenced was PBMCs. These receptors all come from a woman between 18 and 29 years old in good health and CMV-seronegative.

V gene TRBV5-1 combines with J gene TRBJ1-2; weak D call: TRBD1 (5 bases). CDR3 size: 14 residues. The germline V gene encodes CDR1 SGHRS and CDR2 YFSETQ. Between the trimmed V and J ends, which lost 0 bases and 4 bases, there was a span of 10 bases. In DNA, the CDR3 is TGCGCCAGCAGCTTGGCCCAGGGCGGCTATGGCTACACCTTC. Amino acid sequence: CASSLAQGGYGYTF.

This clone came up a few times. This sequence joins TRBV6-1 and TRBJ2-1, with D possibly being TRBD1 (6 bases). V was shortened by 1 base and J by 2 bases, with 9 bases between the two germline ends. The CDR3 extends over 15 amino acids. CDR1 and CDR2 from the germline V gene are MNHNS and SASEGT. CDR3 amino acids: CASSEETGPYNEQFF. Written as DNA, the CDR3 is TGTGCCAGCAGTGAAGAGACAGGCCCCTACAATGAGCAGTTCTTC.

The chain combines TRBV9 with TRBJ2-3; 11 bases align to TRBD2. The J segment lost 1 base and the V segment lost 1 base, leaving 5 bases of the junction unmatched. Looked up from germline, CDR1 is SGDLS and CDR2 is YYNGEE. The length of the CDR3 is 17 residues. This CDR3 is CASSVNPGLAGTDTQYF. The CDR3 DNA is TGTGCCAGCAGCGTAAACCCGGGACTAGCGGGCACAGATACGCAGTATTTT.

The table lists this clone with a few counts. This chain joins TRBV5-1 and TRBJ2-2, with 7 bases that match TRBD1. Germline CDR1 SGHRS, CDR2 YFSETQ. With V trimmed by 2 bases and J by 8 bases, 6 bases remained unmatched. The CDR3 runs 14 residues. CDR3 amino acids: CASSLPGTAGELFF. CDR3 sequence (DNA): TGCGCCAGCAGCTTACCCGGGACAGCGGGGGAGCTGTTTTTT. Using reference TRBV5-1 and TRBJ2-2 for the parts outside the CDR3, the full variable domain is KAGVTQTPRYLIKTRGQQVTLSCSPISGHRSVSWYQQTPGQGLQFLFEYFSETQRNKGNFPGRFSGRQFSNSRSEMNVSTLELGDSALYLCASSLPGTAGELFFGEGSRLTVL.

The gene calls are TRBV19 and TRBJ1-2; D gene ambiguous. CDR3 length: 13 amino acids. CDR1 is LNHDA and CDR2 is SQIVND in the germline V gene (reference sequence). V lost 3 bases and J 8 bases, leaving 13 bases between the germline ends. The CDR3 reads CASSIRQKLGYTF. Written as DNA, the CDR3 is TGTGCCAGTAGTATTCGTCAGAAGTTAGGCTACACCTTC.

Here the CDR3 reads CASRRTSGDSYEQYF. CDR3 sequence (DNA): TGTGCCAGCAGGCGGACTAGCGGGGATTCCTACGAGCAGTACTTC. The gene calls are TRBV28 and TRBJ2-7; 12 bases match TRBD2. The V segment lost 6 bases and the J segment 1 base; nucleotides outside the gene matches: 4. The CDR3 totals 15 residues. Germline lookup yields CDR1 MDHEN and CDR2 SYDVKM.

The chain combines TRBV27 with TRBJ1-3; 7 bases are shared with TRBD1. CDR3 length: 14 amino acids. Germline values: CDR1 MNHEY, CDR2 SMNVEV (reference sequence). Germline trimming cut 3 bases from V and 2 bases from J; bases unmatched to any gene: 1. CDR3 sequence reads: CASSFTGAGNTIYF. DNA for the CDR3: TGTGCCAGCAGTTTTACAGGGGCTGGAAACACCATATATTTT.

The V and J genes are TRBV6-4 and TRBJ2-3; TRBD2 aligns across 13 bases. Germline V gene lookup returns CDR1 MRHNA and CDR2 SNTAGT. There are 14 residues in the CDR3. J gave up 6 bases and V 5 bases, and 2 bases lay outside the gene matches. The CDR3 bases are TGTGCCAGCAGTAGGACTAGCGGGGGCGATACGCAGTATTTT. It specifies CASSRTSGGDTQYF.

This rearrangement joins TRBV5-8 to TRBJ2-5; D is ambiguous. The J call may be faulty, since TRBJ2-7 better matches the DNA end. The CDR3 has 11 amino acids. CDR1 is SGHTS, CDR2 YDEGEE, per germline. The CDR3 is CGSGNGYEQYF. The CDR3 DNA sequence: TGTGGTTCAGGTAACGGATACGAGCAGTACTTC.

The V and J genes are TRBV6-6 and TRBJ2-7; the D gene is possibly TRBD1 (5 bases). Germline V gene data show CDR1 as MNHNY and CDR2 as SVGAGI (reference sequence). This CDR3 is 14 amino acids long. With 2 bases removed from V and 4 bases from J, the gap between germline ends came to 12 bases. The CDR3 here is CASSYTGQMYEQYF. The CDR3 DNA follows: TGTGCCAGCAGTTACACCGGACAAATGTACGAGCAGTACTTC.

This chain uses TRBV10-3 with TRBJ2-7; possible D gene TRBD2, 5 bases. The CDR3 is made up of 14 amino acids. Between the trimmed V and J ends, which lost 0 bases and 5 bases, there was a span of 11 bases. The germline CDR1 and CDR2 sequences are ENHRY and SYGVKD. CDR3 nucleotide sequence: TGTGCCATCAGTGAGTCGAAGGGAGTCCACGAGCAGTACTTC. Amino acid sequence: CAISESKGVHEQYF.

V usage is TRBV19 and J usage is TRBJ1-5, with 7 bases fitting TRBD1. The CDR3 sequence is 15 residues long. The ends lost 5 bases at V and 2 bases at J; junction bases unmatched: 6. CDR1 and CDR2 (germline): LNHDA, SQIVND (reference sequence). The CDR3 region is CASSFPTGRNQPQHF. In nucleotides, the CDR3 is TGTGCCAGTAGTTTTCCGACAGGGCGCAATCAGCCCCAGCATTTT.

The rearrangement links TRBV28 to TRBJ1-2; D gene ambiguous. This CDR3 has 14 residues. Trimming shortened V by 4 bases and J by 0 bases, and 9 bases separated the two germline ends. Germline V gene data show CDR1 as MDHEN and CDR2 as SYDVKM. The CDR3 reads CASSSFLANYGYTF. CDR3 coding DNA: TGTGCCAGCAGTTCCTTCTTAGCTAACTATGGCTACACCTTC.

This sequence joins TRBV28 and TRBJ1-6; 10 bases line up with TRBD1. This CDR3 region has 15 residues. CDR1 is MDHEN, CDR2 SYDVKM, per germline. V lost 5 bases and J lost 10; bases outside the gene matches: 8. CDR3 bases: TGTGCCAGCAGTGATATGGGACAGGGGTACTCACCCCTCCACTTT. Translated, it gives CASSDMGQGYSPLHF.

The CDR3 spells CASSLVGMEGYTF. The CDR3, as DNA: TGTGCCAGCAGCTTGGTCGGGATGGAGGGCTACACCTTC. The chain couples TRBV5-4 to TRBJ1-2; D ambiguous. Looked up from germline, CDR1 is SGHNT and CDR2 is YYREEE (reference sequence). Trimming stripped 0 bases from V and 8 bases from J, with 11 bases between. The CDR3 has 13 residues.

This chain connects TRBV12-5 to TRBJ2-5, with a tentative D call TRBD1 (5 bases). V was trimmed by 1 base and J by 2 bases, leaving 8 bases between them. This CDR3 contains 14 residues. CDR1 is LGHNT, CDR2 FRNRAP, per germline. CDR3 in DNA: TGTGCTAGTGGTTTGGGTCCAGGGCAAGAGACCCAGTACTTC. Encoded protein: CASGLGPGQETQYF.

The chain combines TRBV2 with TRBJ2-7; the match to TRBD1 covers 9 bases. V trimming: 7 bases; J trimming: 6 bases; junction bases outside the gene matches: 10. Germline-derived CDR1 and CDR2 are SNHLY and FYNNEI. CDR3 size: 14 residues. In DNA, the CDR3 is TGTGCCAGCACCATTTCCCGGGGACAGGGCGAGCAGTACTTC. It specifies CASTISRGQGEQYF.

In this sample, this clone turned up a few times. The chain has TRBV6-5 and TRBJ1-1; D gene ambiguous. Deletions cut 6 bases from V and 6 bases from J, with 17 bases between. Germline V lookup: CDR1 MNHEY, CDR2 SVGAGI. The CDR3 is 14 residues long. CDR3 sequence: CASSPLGEFAEAFF. For the CDR3, the DNA is TGTGCCAGCAGCCCACTCGGGGAGTTCGCTGAAGCTTTCTTT.

V and J are TRBV7-9 and TRBJ2-3; TRBD1 matches 7 bases. The CDR3 runs to 16 residues. CDR1 is SEHNR, CDR2 FQNEAQ, per germline (reference sequence). J was trimmed by 2 bases and V by 5 bases; bases with no gene match: 10. The CDR3 sequence is CASSKRAGTATDTQYF. The DNA for the CDR3 is TGTGCCAGCAGCAAAAGGGCCGGGACAGCCACAGATACGCAGTATTTT.

This clone occurred once. The V gene is TRBV28, the J gene TRBJ2-1; the match to TRBD1 covers 7 bases. Unmatched junction bases numbered 4, after V lost 6 bases and J lost 2 bases. CDR3 length: 14 amino acids. Germline CDR1 reads MDHEN; CDR2 reads SYDVKM. CDR3 residues: CASSPGTAYNEQFF. In DNA, the CDR3 is TGTGCCAGCAGCCCCGGGACAGCCTACAATGAGCAGTTCTTC.

V usage is TRBV27 and J usage is TRBJ1-6; 9 bases map to TRBD1. Germline V gene data show CDR1 as MNHEY and CDR2 as SMNVEV (reference sequence). The CDR3 has 17 residues. After removal of 5 bases from V and 7 bases from J, the junction contained 12 bases not matched to a gene. CDR3 amino acids: CASSLKGQGAGNSPLHF. The CDR3, as DNA: TGTGCCAGCAGTCTTAAGGGACAGGGCGCGGGGAATTCACCCCTCCACTTT.

The chain recombines TRBV7-2 with TRBJ2-5, with D tentatively TRBD1 (6 bases). The CDR3 spans 16 residues. V shed 5 bases and J shed 4 bases, with 20 bases lying between them. CDR1 SGHTA and CDR2 FQGNSA come from the germline V gene. CDR3 region: CASSLGVGATLETQYF. CDR3 in DNA: TGTGCCAGCAGCCTAGGTGTGGGGGCTACACTAGAGACCCAGTACTTC.

J is TRBJ2-7 and V is TRBV18, with D possibly matching TRBD2 (5 bases). Trimming pared 4 bases from V and 0 bases from J, leaving 13 bases between. The germline V gene encodes CDR1 KGHSH and CDR2 LQKENI. CDR3 size: 15 residues. The DNA for the CDR3 is TGTGCCAGCTCACGGGAGTCCTCCTTCTCCTACGAGCAGTACTTC. This sequence encodes CASSRESSFSYEQYF.

The V gene is TRBV6-1, the J gene TRBJ2-7; 9 positions agree with TRBD2. J lost 0 bases, V lost 4 bases, and 4 bases had no gene match. The V gene's germline CDR1 is MNHNS and CDR2 SASEGT. The CDR3 has 15 amino acids. The CDR3 DNA sequence: TGTGCCAGCAGTGTTGAAGCGGGAGGCTCCTACGAGCAGTACTTC. Residues: CASSVEAGGSYEQYF.

J is TRBJ2-7 and V is TRBV9; 8 nucleotides match TRBD2. The CDR3 covers 15 residues. J was trimmed by 2 bases and V by 0 bases; bases with no gene match: 4. CDR1 and CDR2 from the germline V gene are SGDLS and YYNGEE. The CDR3 DNA is TGTGCCAGCAGCGTAGCAGGAGCGGGAGCCTACGAGCAGTACTTC. Protein: CASSVAGAGAYEQYF. The complete variable domain, with remaining parts taken from reference TRBV9 and TRBJ2-7, reads DSGVTQTPKHLITATGQRVTLRCSPRSGDLSVYWYQQSLDQGLQFLIQYYNGEERAKGNILERFSAQQFPDLHSELNLSSLELGDSALYFCASSVAGAGAYEQYFGPGTRLTVT.

The chain links TRBV7-2 to TRBJ2-3; TRBD1 agrees at 9 bases. Germline-derived CDR1 and CDR2 are SGHTA and FQGNSA. After removal of 6 bases from V and 6 bases from J, the junction contained 13 bases not matched to a gene. CDR3 length: 16 residues. CDR3 sequence: CASRREGGTGRDTQYF. CDR3 nucleotide sequence: TGTGCCAGCAGACGGGAAGGAGGGACAGGGCGGGATACGCAGTATTTT.

A single count supports this clone. The J gene is TRBJ2-1, the V gene TRBV27; 9 bases match TRBD2. Looked up from germline, CDR1 is MNHEY and CDR2 is SMNVEV (reference sequence). CDR3 size: 15 residues. V shed 3 bases and J 7 bases; nucleotides not matched to a gene: 7. CDR3 bases: TGTGCCAGCAGTTTTAGCGGGGGAAGGGAGAATGAGCAGTTCTTC. The encoded protein is CASSFSGGRENEQFF.

This clone came up a few times. The chain couples TRBV18 to TRBJ2-3, with TRBD1 identical over 7 bases. This CDR3 contains 14 residues. V shed 3 bases, J shed 1 base, and the junction held 1 base outside the gene matches. Looked up from germline, CDR1 is KGHSH and CDR2 is LQKENI. The CDR3 spells CASSPGTGTDTQYF. The CDR3 nucleotides are TGTGCCAGCTCACCTGGGACAGGCACAGATACGCAGTATTTT.